The sequence of this TCR beta chain was determined in a study of OX40 agonist ivuxolimab in advanced cancers. The CDR3 has 15 amino acids. The V gene's germline CDR1 is MGHDK and CDR2 SYGVNS. V lost 2 bases and J lost 3, with 13 bases in between. The method was immunoSEQ multiplex PCR; TCRdb's version includes in-frame clones alone and lacks a portion of them. The sample contains roughly 67,000 clones, about 92% of which appear only once. Study outcomes and limitations: Both blood CD4+ and CD8+ T cells showed clonal growth by week 6 at 0.1 to 3.0 mg/kg.

As concerns this clone: No antigen is known for it.

V gene TRBV25-1 combines with J gene TRBJ1-2, with D hard to call. The sequence was collected from an adult with an advanced solid tumor such as melanoma, head and neck, liver or kidney cancer. This material consisted of CD4+ or CD8+ T cells sorted from blood, taken in a trial of the OX40 agonist ivuxolimab. The CDR3 bases are TGTGCCAGCAGTGAAAAGGCGGACCACGACTATGGCTACACCTTC. Encoded protein: CASSEKADHDYGYTF.